This T cell receptor (beta chain) is drawn from a study of chemoradiotherapy in HPV16-positive cancers. Study results and caveats: Better recurrence-free survival went with HPV-responsive T-cell expansion in HPV16-positive patients.

Comments on this clone: Its antigen is undetermined.

The CDR3 sequence is 15 residues long. Trimming took off 4 bases at V and 4 bases at J, with 17 bases between the two ends. Germline V lookup: CDR1 SGHNT, CDR2 YYREEE (reference sequence). Sequencing used immunoSEQ multiplex PCR; TCRdb keeps in-frame clones, though not all of them. This repertoire shows 36,000 or so clones, around three quarters found once; its top ten account for 3.5% to 4%. The chain employs TRBV5-4 and TRBJ1-2; unclear D gene. The sample consisted of blood, taken from a patient who underwent chemoradiotherapy. The receptor was isolated from a human donor with HPV-associated anogenital cancer. The CDR3 DNA is TGTGCCAGCAGCGTACGGACGGGAGAGGGCTATGGCTACACCTTC. This encodes CASSVRTGEGYGYTF. Drawing the rest from reference TRBV5-4 and TRBJ1-2, the complete variable domain is ETGVTQSPTHLIKTRGQQVTLRCSSQSGHNTVSWYQQALGQGPQFIFQYYREEENGRGNFPPRFSGLQFPNYSSELNVNALELDDSALYLCASSVRTGEGYGYTFGSGTRLTVV.